These T cell receptor beta chains were read from a single sample in a study of blood T cell repertoires in COVID-19. The protocol was immunoSEQ multiplex PCR, while the TCRdb copy is restricted to in-frame clones and leaves out a portion. The profile shows about 440,000 clones, 70% to 90% of them singletons. The material sequenced was PBMCs or T cells enriched from blood (not recorded which). Receptor source: a woman aged 18-29 years with acute COVID-19. Both conserved end residues are part of each CDR3. The order of the fields is J gene, D gene, clone size, V gene, CDR3 protein, CDR3 DNA. D genes are given only for firm matches. Expanded clones get a size class; other rows say once, few or many, or leave the size out.

J gene: TRBJ1-4
D gene: TRBD1
clone size: -
V gene: TRBV27
CDR3 protein: CASSLMGQNEKLFF
CDR3 DNA: TGTGCCAGCAGTTTAATGGGACAGAATGAAAAACTGTTTTTT

J gene: TRBJ2-1
D gene: TRBD2
clone size: -
V gene: TRBV9
CDR3 protein: CASSPPGLAGGNEQFF
CDR3 DNA: TGTGCCAGCAGCCCCCCCGGGCTAGCGGGGGGGAATGAGCAGTTCTTC

J gene: TRBJ2-1
D gene: -
clone size: -
V gene: TRBV20-1
CDR3 protein: CSASTRRRPNEQFF
CDR3 DNA: TGCAGTGCCAGTACTAGGCGTCGGCCCAATGAGCAGTTCTTC

J gene: TRBJ1-2
D gene: TRBD1
clone size: -
V gene: TRBV7-8
CDR3 protein: CASSLWDRANYGYTF
CDR3 DNA: TGTGCCAGCAGCTTGTGGGACAGGGCTAACTATGGCTACACCTTC

J gene: TRBJ2-7
D gene: TRBD2
clone size: few
V gene: TRBV11-3
CDR3 protein: CASKGGMKGYEQYF
CDR3 DNA: TGTGCCAGCAAGGGAGGGATGAAGGGGTACGAGCAGTACTTC

J gene: TRBJ1-1
D gene: -
clone size: -
V gene: TRBV3-1/TRBV3-2
CDR3 protein: CASSQGTVNTEAFF
CDR3 DNA: TGTGCCAGCAGCCAAGGTACAGTAAACACTGAAGCTTTCTTT

J gene: TRBJ2-7
D gene: TRBD1
clone size: -
V gene: TRBV5-4
CDR3 protein: CASSLRQGGEQYF
CDR3 DNA: TGTGCCAGCAGCTTAAGACAGGGGGGCGAGCAGTACTTC

J gene: TRBJ2-7
D gene: -
clone size: -
V gene: TRBV28
CDR3 protein: CASIAGGEHYEQYF
CDR3 DNA: TGTGCCAGCATCGCTGGCGGGGAACACTACGAGCAGTACTTC

J gene: TRBJ1-1
D gene: TRBD1
clone size: -
V gene: TRBV6-5
CDR3 protein: CASSWTGPDTEAFF
CDR3 DNA: TGTGCCAGCAGTTGGACAGGTCCCGACACTGAAGCTTTCTTT

J gene: TRBJ2-1
D gene: TRBD2
clone size: -
V gene: TRBV29-1
CDR3 protein: CSVGGLAGSYNEQFF
CDR3 DNA: TGCAGCGTCGGGGGACTAGCGGGGTCATACAATGAGCAGTTCTTC

J gene: TRBJ1-1
D gene: -
clone size: -
V gene: TRBV18
CDR3 protein: CASSATGGVTEAFF
CDR3 DNA: TGTGCCAGCTCAGCAACAGGAGGGGTCACTGAAGCTTTCTTT

J gene: TRBJ1-5
D gene: -
clone size: -
V gene: TRBV18
CDR3 protein: CASSLARDQPQHF
CDR3 DNA: TGTGCCAGCTCACTTGCGCGGGATCAGCCCCAGCATTTT

J gene: TRBJ1-4
D gene: -
clone size: -
V gene: TRBV15
CDR3 protein: CATSIRPVGATNEKLFF
CDR3 DNA: TGTGCCACCAGCATACGTCCAGTCGGGGCAACTAATGAAAAACTGTTTTTT

J gene: TRBJ1-1
D gene: -
clone size: -
V gene: TRBV5-1
CDR3 protein: CASSLAFGYMNTEAFF
CDR3 DNA: TGCGCCAGCAGCTTGGCCTTCGGGTACATGAACACTGAAGCTTTCTTT

J gene: TRBJ2-1
D gene: TRBD2
clone size: -
V gene: TRBV7-3
CDR3 protein: CASSLRANSGVNEQFF
CDR3 DNA: TGTGCCAGCAGCTTAAGAGCAAATAGCGGGGTCAATGAGCAGTTCTTC

J gene: TRBJ1-2
D gene: TRBD1
clone size: once
V gene: TRBV19
CDR3 protein: CASSMAGSRGRYGYTF
CDR3 DNA: TGTGCCAGTAGTATGGCGGGGAGCAGGGGGCGATATGGCTACACCTTC

J gene: TRBJ2-7
D gene: TRBD2
clone size: -
V gene: TRBV28
CDR3 protein: CASRGTSEYEQYF
CDR3 DNA: TGTGCCAGCAGGGGGACTAGCGAGTACGAGCAGTACTTC

J gene: TRBJ2-2
D gene: TRBD2
clone size: once
V gene: TRBV7-2
CDR3 protein: CASSLVALAGGTGELFF
CDR3 DNA: TGTGCCAGCAGCTTAGTAGCACTAGCGGGGGGAACCGGGGAGCTGTTTTTT

J gene: TRBJ1-1
D gene: -
clone size: -
V gene: TRBV30
CDR3 protein: CAWSRVDRDITEAFF
CDR3 DNA: TGTGCCTGGAGTAGAGTGGACCGGGACATCACTGAAGCTTTCTTT

J gene: TRBJ1-5
D gene: -
clone size: -
V gene: TRBV4-2
CDR3 protein: CASSQDLAGKQPQHF
CDR3 DNA: TGTGCCAGCAGCCAAGATCTGGCAGGGAAGCAGCCCCAGCATTTT

J gene: TRBJ2-3
D gene: -
clone size: once
V gene: TRBV6-5
CDR3 protein: CASSRTVSTDTQYF
CDR3 DNA: TGTGCCAGCAGTCGGACAGTTAGCACAGATACGCAGTATTTT

J gene: TRBJ1-1
D gene: TRBD1
clone size: -
V gene: TRBV18
CDR3 protein: CASSPRGQSMNTEAFF
CDR3 DNA: TGTGCCAGCTCACCACGGGGACAGAGCATGAACACTGAAGCTTTCTTT

J gene: TRBJ2-5
D gene: -
clone size: -
V gene: TRBV6-5
CDR3 protein: CASSWGHQETQYF
CDR3 DNA: TGTGCCAGCAGTTGGGGCCACCAAGAGACCCAGTACTTC

J gene: TRBJ1-1
D gene: TRBD1
clone size: once
V gene: TRBV7-3
CDR3 protein: CASRPNRGGTEAFF
CDR3 DNA: TGTGCCAGCAGACCTAACAGGGGGGGAACTGAAGCTTTCTTT

J gene: TRBJ2-1
D gene: TRBD2
clone size: -
V gene: TRBV5-6
CDR3 protein: CASSLASGSRNEQFF
CDR3 DNA: TGTGCCAGCAGCTTGGCTAGCGGGAGTCGGAATGAGCAGTTCTTC

J gene: TRBJ1-1
D gene: TRBD1
clone size: -
V gene: TRBV11-3
CDR3 protein: CASSLGTAGTEAFF
CDR3 DNA: TGTGCCAGCAGCCTAGGGACAGCTGGTACTGAAGCTTTCTTT

J gene: TRBJ2-7
D gene: -
clone size: -
V gene: TRBV4-1
CDR3 protein: CASSQDPGRDYEQYF
CDR3 DNA: TGCGCCAGCAGCCAAGATCCGGGGAGAGACTACGAGCAGTACTTC

J gene: TRBJ1-5
D gene: -
clone size: -
V gene: TRBV15
CDR3 protein: CATSRGRGGNQPQHF
CDR3 DNA: TGTGCCACCAGCAGAGGGAGGGGTGGGAATCAGCCCCAGCATTTT

J gene: TRBJ1-6
D gene: TRBD1
clone size: -
V gene: TRBV3-1/TRBV3-2
CDR3 protein: CASSQPDRESPLHF
CDR3 DNA: TGTGCCAGCAGCCAACCGGACAGGGAGTCACCCCTCCACTTT

J gene: TRBJ2-3
D gene: TRBD2
clone size: -
V gene: TRBV11-2
CDR3 protein: CASSSLLAGDRDTQYF
CDR3 DNA: TGTGCCAGCAGCTCACTACTAGCGGGGGACCGAGATACGCAGTATTTT

J gene: TRBJ1-1
D gene: -
clone size: -
V gene: TRBV6-4
CDR3 protein: CASSATMNTEAFF
CDR3 DNA: TGTGCCAGCAGTGCGACAATGAACACTGAAGCTTTCTTT

J gene: TRBJ1-3
D gene: TRBD1
clone size: -
V gene: TRBV6-5
CDR3 protein: CASSYSRTGTGNTIYF
CDR3 DNA: TGTGCCAGCAGTTACTCCCGGACAGGGACTGGAAACACCATATATTTT

J gene: TRBJ2-5
D gene: TRBD2
clone size: -
V gene: TRBV5-4
CDR3 protein: CASSLAGAPQETQYF
CDR3 DNA: TGTGCCAGCAGCTTAGCGGGAGCCCCTCAAGAGACCCAGTACTTC

J gene: TRBJ1-6
D gene: -
clone size: -
V gene: TRBV14
CDR3 protein: CASSLTQGPPLHF
CDR3 DNA: TGTGCCAGCAGCCTAACTCAGGGGCCACCCCTCCACTTT

J gene: TRBJ1-1
D gene: -
clone size: -
V gene: TRBV30
CDR3 protein: CAWNRQHTEAFF
CDR3 DNA: TGTGCCTGGAACAGGCAACACACTGAAGCTTTCTTT

J gene: TRBJ2-1
D gene: TRBD2
clone size: -
V gene: TRBV19
CDR3 protein: CATSPAGGSWNEQFF
CDR3 DNA: TGTGCCACGTCCCCTGCGGGAGGAAGTTGGAATGAGCAGTTCTTC

J gene: TRBJ2-7
D gene: -
clone size: -
V gene: TRBV4-2
CDR3 protein: CASSQARDSREQYF
CDR3 DNA: TGTGCCAGCAGCCAAGCTCGGGATAGCCGCGAGCAGTACTTC

J gene: TRBJ2-1
D gene: -
clone size: -
V gene: TRBV7-8
CDR3 protein: CASSNTAELSYNEQFF
CDR3 DNA: TGTGCCAGCAGCAACACAGCTGAGCTCTCCTACAATGAGCAGTTCTTC

J gene: TRBJ2-2
D gene: -
clone size: -
V gene: TRBV2
CDR3 protein: CASTRLVTGELFF
CDR3 DNA: TGTGCCAGCACTCGACTAGTCACCGGGGAGCTGTTTTTT

J gene: TRBJ1-1
D gene: TRBD1
clone size: -
V gene: TRBV7-9
CDR3 protein: CASSPSHTRGEAFF
CDR3 DNA: TGTGCCAGCAGCCCGTCCCACACCAGGGGGGAAGCTTTCTTT

J gene: TRBJ1-2
D gene: TRBD1
clone size: -
V gene: TRBV6-2/TRBV6-3
CDR3 protein: CASSNRDSYGYTF
CDR3 DNA: TGTGCCAGCAGCAACCGGGACAGCTATGGCTACACCTTC

J gene: TRBJ2-3
D gene: TRBD2
clone size: -
V gene: TRBV4-1
CDR3 protein: CASSRTTSGLTDTQYF
CDR3 DNA: TGCGCCAGCAGCCGGACGACTAGCGGGCTCACAGATACGCAGTATTTT

J gene: TRBJ1-2
D gene: TRBD1
clone size: -
V gene: TRBV4-1
CDR3 protein: CASSPGTGGDPHGYTF
CDR3 DNA: TGCGCCAGCAGCCCCGGGACAGGGGGCGATCCCCATGGCTACACCTTC

J gene: TRBJ1-2
D gene: -
clone size: -
V gene: TRBV27
CDR3 protein: CASSLGGNGYTF
CDR3 DNA: TGTGCCAGCAGTTTAGGGGGGAATGGCTACACCTTC

J gene: TRBJ1-5
D gene: TRBD1
clone size: -
V gene: TRBV15
CDR3 protein: CATSRVGQGNQPQHF
CDR3 DNA: TGTGCCACCAGCAGAGTAGGACAGGGGAATCAGCCCCAGCATTTT

J gene: TRBJ1-4
D gene: -
clone size: once
V gene: TRBV2
CDR3 protein: CASSEYRESEKLFF
CDR3 DNA: TGTGCCAGCAGTGAATACAGGGAAAGTGAAAAACTGTTTTTT

J gene: TRBJ2-7
D gene: TRBD1
clone size: -
V gene: TRBV5-6
CDR3 protein: CASSLGTGGLYEQYF
CDR3 DNA: TGTGCCAGCAGCTTGGGGACAGGGGGCCTTTACGAGCAGTACTTC

J gene: TRBJ2-7
D gene: -
clone size: few
V gene: TRBV4-1
CDR3 protein: CASSPQTRAYEQYF
CDR3 DNA: TGCGCCAGCAGCCCCCAGACTCGAGCCTACGAGCAGTACTTC

J gene: TRBJ1-4
D gene: -
clone size: -
V gene: TRBV18
CDR3 protein: CASSPWERAATNEKLFF
CDR3 DNA: TGTGCCAGCTCACCATGGGAGAGGGCCGCAACTAATGAAAAACTGTTTTTT

J gene: TRBJ2-1
D gene: TRBD2
clone size: -
V gene: TRBV6-2/TRBV6-3
CDR3 protein: CASSYSRTSGNPSYNEQFF
CDR3 DNA: TGTGCCAGCAGTTACTCGAGGACTAGCGGTAACCCCTCCTACAATGAGCAGTTCTTC

J gene: TRBJ1-1
D gene: TRBD1
clone size: once
V gene: TRBV28
CDR3 protein: CASRSRTGTGPMNTEAFF
CDR3 DNA: TGTGCCAGCAGATCACGAACCGGGACAGGGCCCATGAACACTGAAGCTTTCTTT

J gene: TRBJ2-2
D gene: -
clone size: -
V gene: TRBV27
CDR3 protein: CASSPTRGTGELFF
CDR3 DNA: TGTGCCAGCAGTCCTACCCGAGGGACTGGGGAGCTGTTTTTT

J gene: TRBJ2-5
D gene: -
clone size: -
V gene: TRBV12-1
CDR3 protein: CASSFRGTQHAGAETQYF
CDR3 DNA: TGTGCCAGCAGCTTTAGGGGGACTCAACACGCGGGGGCGGAGACCCAGTACTTC

J gene: TRBJ1-4
D gene: TRBD1
clone size: -
V gene: TRBV6-1
CDR3 protein: CASSDNRGRREKLFF
CDR3 DNA: TGTGCCAGCAGTGACAACAGGGGGCGGCGAGAAAAACTGTTTTTT

J gene: TRBJ2-1
D gene: -
clone size: -
V gene: TRBV23-1
CDR3 protein: CASSQAGTGSGDNEQFF
CDR3 DNA: TGCGCCAGCAGCCAGGCAGGAACCGGGAGTGGGGACAATGAGCAGTTCTTC

J gene: TRBJ1-3
D gene: -
clone size: -
V gene: TRBV18
CDR3 protein: CASSPRAYSGNTIYF
CDR3 DNA: TGTGCCAGCTCCCCCCGCGCTTATTCTGGAAACACCATATATTTT

J gene: TRBJ1-1
D gene: -
clone size: once
V gene: TRBV28
CDR3 protein: CASSVPSNTEAFF
CDR3 DNA: TGTGCCAGCAGTGTCCCCTCGAACACTGAAGCTTTCTTT

J gene: TRBJ2-1
D gene: TRBD2
clone size: -
V gene: TRBV7-3
CDR3 protein: CASSLSQRGGFSEQFF
CDR3 DNA: TGTGCCAGCAGCTTAAGCCAGCGGGGGGGCTTCAGTGAGCAGTTCTTC

J gene: TRBJ2-1
D gene: -
clone size: -
V gene: TRBV5-1
CDR3 protein: CASSLVGRDEQFF
CDR3 DNA: TGCGCCAGCAGCTTGGTCGGCCGGGATGAGCAGTTCTTC